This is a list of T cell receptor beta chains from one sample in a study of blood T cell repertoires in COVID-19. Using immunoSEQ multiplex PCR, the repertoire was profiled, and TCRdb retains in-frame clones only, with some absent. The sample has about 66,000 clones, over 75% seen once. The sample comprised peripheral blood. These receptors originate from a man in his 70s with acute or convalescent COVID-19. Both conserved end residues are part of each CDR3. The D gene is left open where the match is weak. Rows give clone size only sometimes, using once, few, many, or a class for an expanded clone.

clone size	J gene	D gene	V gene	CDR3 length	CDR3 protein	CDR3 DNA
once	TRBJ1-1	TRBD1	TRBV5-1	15	CASSLITGGLAEAFF	TGCGCCAGCAGCTTGATAACAGGGGGCTTAGCTGAAGCTTTCTTT
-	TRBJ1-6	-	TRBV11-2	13	CASRGRYNSPLHF	TGTGCCAGCAGAGGCAGGTATAATTCACCCCTCCACTTT
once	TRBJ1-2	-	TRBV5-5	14	CASSPRTQGYGYTF	TGTGCCAGCAGCCCCCGGACACAGGGATATGGCTACACCTTC
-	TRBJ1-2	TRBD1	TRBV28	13	CASWDRINYGYTF	TGTGCCAGCTGGGACAGGATAAACTATGGCTACACCTTC
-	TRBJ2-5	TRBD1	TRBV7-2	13	CASSLKGAETQYF	TGTGCCAGCAGCTTGAAGGGGGCGGAGACCCAGTACTTC
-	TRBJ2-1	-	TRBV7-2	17	CASSFRSGIQGGNEQFF	TGTGCCAGCAGCTTTCGATCAGGGATACAAGGTGGAAATGAGCAGTTCTTC
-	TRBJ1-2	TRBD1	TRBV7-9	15	CASSPWDSPDYGYTF	TGTGCCAGCAGCCCCTGGGACAGTCCTGACTATGGCTACACCTTC
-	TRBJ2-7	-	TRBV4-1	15	CASSQGTPSSYEQYF	TGCGCCAGCAGCCAAGGGACTCCGTCTTCCTACGAGCAGTACTTC
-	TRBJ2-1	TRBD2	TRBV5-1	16	CASSLELAGGNNEQFF	TGCGCCAGCAGCTTGGAGCTAGCGGGGGGAAACAATGAGCAGTTCTTC
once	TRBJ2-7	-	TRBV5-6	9	CASRAGSYF	TGTGCCAGCAGGGCGGGTTCGTACTTC
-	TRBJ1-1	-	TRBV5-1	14	CASSEDPRDTEAFF	TGCGCCAGCAGCGAGGATCCGCGGGACACTGAAGCTTTCTTT
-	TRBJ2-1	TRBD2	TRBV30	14	CAWSIPLAGHEQFF	TGTGCCTGGAGTATCCCGCTAGCGGGGCATGAGCAGTTCTTC
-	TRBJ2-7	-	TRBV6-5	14	CASSSGGTIYEQYF	TGTGCCAGCAGTTCTGGGGGGACCATCTACGAGCAGTACTTC
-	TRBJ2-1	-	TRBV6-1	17	CASSEILFRGLYNEQFF	TGTGCCAGCAGTGAGATATTGTTTCGCGGTCTCTACAATGAGCAGTTCTTC
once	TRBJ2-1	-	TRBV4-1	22	CASSQKSIQGWEVPRSYNEQFF	TGCGCCAGCAGCCAAAAATCTATACAGGGCTGGGAAGTCCCTCGCTCCTACAATGAGCAGTTCTTC
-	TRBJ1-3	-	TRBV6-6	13	CASCQGPGNTIYF	TGTGCCAGCTGCCAGGGGCCTGGAAACACCATATATTTT
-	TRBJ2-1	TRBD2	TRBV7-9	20	CASSNPGLAGAPSSYNEQFF	TGTGCCAGCAGCAACCCCGGACTAGCGGGGGCCCCCAGCTCCTACAATGAGCAGTTCTTC
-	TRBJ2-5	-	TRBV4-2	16	CASSPTQGFSAQTQYF	TGTGCCAGCAGCCCCACACAGGGCTTTTCTGCCCAGACCCAGTACTTC
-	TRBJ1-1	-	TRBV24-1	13	CATRDDSYTEAFF	TGTGCCACCAGGGACGACAGTTACACTGAAGCTTTCTTT
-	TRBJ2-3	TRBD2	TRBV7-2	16	CASSSPLGGGTDTQYF	TGTGCCAGCAGCTCCCCTCTGGGGGGGGGCACAGATACGCAGTATTTT
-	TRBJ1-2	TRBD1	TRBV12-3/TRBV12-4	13	CASSPGGHYGYTF	TGTGCCAGCAGCCCAGGGGGGCACTATGGCTACACCTTC
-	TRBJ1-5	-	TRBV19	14	CASSIGLRGQPQHF	TGTGCCAGTAGTATTGGTCTCCGGGGTCAGCCCCAGCATTTT
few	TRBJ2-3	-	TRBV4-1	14	CASSQTGTTDTQYF	TGCGCCAGCAGCCAAACAGGGACCACAGATACGCAGTATTTT
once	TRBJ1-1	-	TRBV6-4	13	CASSEDFLTEAFF	TGTGCCAGCAGTGAGGACTTCCTCACTGAAGCTTTCTTT
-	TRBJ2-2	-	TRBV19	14	CASRWGANTGELFF	TGTGCCAGTAGGTGGGGGGCGAACACCGGGGAGCTGTTTTTT
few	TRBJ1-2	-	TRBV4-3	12	CASSQHREPYTF	TGCGCCAGCAGCCAGCACAGGGAACCATACACCTTC
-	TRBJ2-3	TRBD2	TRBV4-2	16	CASSHPPRTSIDTQYF	TGTGCCAGCAGCCACCCCCCCCGGACTAGCATAGATACGCAGTATTTT
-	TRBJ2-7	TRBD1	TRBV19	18	CASSIGGQGRASSYEQYF	TGTGCCAGTAGTATAGGTGGACAGGGGAGGGCCAGCTCCTACGAGCAGTACTTC
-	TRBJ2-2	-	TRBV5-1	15	CASSFHRVNTGELFF	TGCGCCAGCAGCTTCCACAGGGTGAACACCGGGGAGCTGTTTTTT
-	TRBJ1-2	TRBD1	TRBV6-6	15	CASTPRQGVLYGYTF	TGTGCCAGCACCCCCCGACAGGGGGTGCTCTATGGCTACACCTTC
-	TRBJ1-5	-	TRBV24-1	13	CATSGQGNQPQHF	TGTGCCACCAGTGGGCAGGGTAATCAGCCCCAGCATTTT
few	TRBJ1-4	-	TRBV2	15	CASTGTLATNEKLFF	TGTGCCAGCACCGGGACACTTGCAACTAATGAAAAACTGTTTTTT
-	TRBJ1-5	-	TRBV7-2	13	CASSLAILQPQHF	TGTGCCAGCAGCTTAGCAATTCTTCAGCCCCAGCATTTT
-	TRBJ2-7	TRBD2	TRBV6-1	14	CASSEGTRPYEQYF	TGTGCCAGCAGTGAAGGGACTAGACCCTACGAGCAGTACTTC
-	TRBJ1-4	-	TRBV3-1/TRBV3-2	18	CASSPPRRYRDGNEKLFF	TGTGCCAGCAGCCCACCCCGGAGGTACAGGGATGGAAATGAAAAACTGTTTTTT
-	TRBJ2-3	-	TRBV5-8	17	CASSFISSGSGTDTQYF	TGTGCCAGCAGCTTTATCAGTTCAGGGTCGGGCACAGATACGCAGTATTTT
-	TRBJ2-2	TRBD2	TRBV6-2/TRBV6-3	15	CASSSSGRNTGELFF	TGTGCCAGCAGTTCGAGCGGGAGAAACACCGGGGAGCTGTTTTTT
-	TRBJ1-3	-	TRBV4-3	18	CASSPPSPRRVDGNTIYF	TGCGCCAGCAGCCCCCCAAGCCCCCGCAGGGTGGATGGAAACACCATATATTTT
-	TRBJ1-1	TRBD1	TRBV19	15	CASSITTGGSTEAFF	TGTGCCAGTAGTATAACGACAGGGGGGAGCACTGAAGCTTTCTTT
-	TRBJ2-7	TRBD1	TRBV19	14	CASRPGQGPWEQYF	TGTGCCAGTAGGCCGGGACAGGGACCTTGGGAGCAGTACTTC
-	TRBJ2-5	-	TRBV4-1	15	CASSQDVLARETQYF	TGCGCCAGCAGCCAAGACGTCCTAGCCCGGGAGACCCAGTACTTC
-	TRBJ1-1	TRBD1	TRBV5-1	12	CASSSQGVEAFF	TGCGCCAGCAGCTCACAGGGGGTTGAAGCTTTCTTT
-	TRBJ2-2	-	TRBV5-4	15	CASSLKGANTGELFF	TGTGCCAGCAGCTTAAAGGGGGCGAACACCGGGGAGCTGTTTTTT
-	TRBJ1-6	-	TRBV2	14	CASSETPYNSPLHF	TGTGCCAGCAGTGAAACACCTTATAATTCACCCCTCCACTTT
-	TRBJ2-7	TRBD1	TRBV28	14	CASSLGTGPYEQYF	TGTGCCAGCAGTTTAGGGACAGGGCCCTACGAGCAGTACTTC
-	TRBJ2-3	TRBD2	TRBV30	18	CAWSPLGGGGAGTDTQYF	TGTGCCTGGAGTCCCCTAGGGGGCGGGGGGGCTGGCACAGATACGCAGTATTTT
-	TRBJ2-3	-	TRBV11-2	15	CASSLVLGSTDTQYF	TGTGCCAGCAGCTTAGTTCTCGGGAGCACAGATACGCAGTATTTT
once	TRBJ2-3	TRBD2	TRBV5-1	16	CASSLALAGSTDTQYF	TGCGCCAGCAGCTTGGCACTAGCGGGGAGCACAGATACGCAGTATTTT
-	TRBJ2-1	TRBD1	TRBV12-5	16	CASGYPLGQEYNEQFF	TGTGCTAGTGGTTACCCCCTCGGACAGGAGTACAATGAGCAGTTCTTC
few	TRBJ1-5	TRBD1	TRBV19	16	CASSTLTGMSNQPQHF	TGTGCCAGTAGTACTTTGACAGGGATGAGCAATCAGCCCCAGCATTTT